Listed here is a single T cell receptor beta chain. Its antigen remains undetermined. No base-level quality is on record; no much larger clone is a single base apart. These data are taken from a study of shared clonotypes between healthy human individuals (dated by TCRdb to about 2020). Looking at the study overall: The cohort included three men and two women between 18 and 49 years of age. For each donor, three plates each were used for CD4 naive and CD4 memory, two plates were used for CD8 naive, and one plate was used for CD8 memory. Blood TCR repertoires of 5 or 6 healthy adults were deeply sequenced to estimate repertoire size and the extent of clonotype sharing between individuals. Libraries were prepared and TCR repertoires were sequenced by different laboratories using diverse techniques, in order to increase sequencing depth and limit assay-specific biases. Between about 0.94 and 8.9 billion PBMCs per donor were obtained by leukapheresis.

There are 14 amino acids in the CDR3, from cysteine to phenylalanine inclusive. Left in the record is the CDR3 DNA by itself, 42 bases read in frame from the first base. TCR CDR3 regions were amplified from genomic DNA by multiplex PCR using the deep immunoSEQ assay. For each cell subset, the extracted genomic DNA was distributed evenly across all wells of several immunoSEQ 96-well plates, and each plate served as one replicate. For sorted subsets, approximately 190 ng of genomic DNA, equivalent to roughly 33,000 T cell genomes, went into each replicate PCR. Purified libraries were measured with a Qubit 3.0 fluorometer, size-checked on a Bioanalyzer 2100, and measured again with the KAPA Library Quantification kit. Each immunoSEQ 96-well plate was sequenced on its own single-read 150-cycle Illumina NextSeq 550 flow cell. Under the source paper's analysis protocol: Because only junctional sequences without quality scores were contained in the immunoSEQ output, filtering matching that applied to full-length reads could not be performed. To assign V/J genes and CDR3, sequences were annotated against IMGT germline references using PyIR, a Python wrapper for IgBLAST v1.9. Reads were filtered out if the reads had weak V/J assignments (E-value above 1e-6), no CDR3, stop codons, out-of-frame junctions, or ambiguous translated residues. V3J clonotypes were defined as sequences sharing an identical inferred V gene, J gene, and CDR3 amino acid sequence. Percentage overlap between repertoires was calculated by dividing the number of shared unique clonotypes by the size of the smaller repertoire. Richness of each repertoire was evaluated using RTK rarefaction, the Chao1 estimator, and Recon v2.1 estimates of unobserved clonotypes. OLGA was used to compute generation probabilities for all TCRbeta clonotypes that the gDNA method yielded from several donors. TCRdb carries this immuneACCESS record with in-frame sequences only. Its versions omit some clonotypes, under half of them owing to an unresolved V gene in the studies checked, with the rest unexplained. V and J calls and clone size are copied from that table; D and trimming were computed from the DNA. Recorded for this sample are roughly 110,000 clones; approximately 70% of them occurred a single time. The leading ten clones occupy 24% of the sample.

The donors were healthy, HIV-negative adults who had no recently reported acute infections or vaccinations. Only Caucasian adults living in Nashville, Tennessee, USA were represented among the donors. CD8 memory samples were composed of magnetically selected CD45RO+ cells combined with CCR7-negative CD45RA+ effector memory (TemRA) cells. Blood was collected by leukapheresis, and PBMCs were isolated by Ficoll-Histopaque density gradient centrifugation and then cryopreserved in liquid nitrogen vapor phase. Analytical flow cytometry was used to check the purity and quantity of every magnetically sorted T cell population. From each sorted fraction, genomic DNA was isolated and quantified by UV absorbance on a Nanodrop 2000c. Study-wide conclusions, independent of this receptor: About 4.5% of naive CD4, 3% to 3.5% of naive CD8, roughly 2.4% of memory CD4, and 0.35% to 0.5% of memory CD8 clonotypes were shared across several donors. The genetic and exposure-history diversity represented was limited by the small number of donors. Rarefaction of sorted-subset datasets indicated incomplete sequencing despite the large sequencing depth. Naive subsets generally had larger estimated clonotype richness than memory subsets. Clonotypes shared by all four sorted-subset donors showed higher generation probabilities than non-shared clonotypes. Only blood was sampled, and tissue TCR repertoires likely differ from those in blood. Pairwise subsampling indicated that sequencing depth was expected to affect the degree of clonotype sharing among donors.

The specimen sequenced was memory CD8+ T cells sorted from blood. Interpreted using the paper, the cell subset or site label stands for: CD45RO+ cells pooled with CCR7-negative TemRA cells. This sequence uses TRBV21-1 and TRBJ2-5. TRBJ2-7 matches the DNA end more closely, so the J call is doubtful. TRBV21-1 is annotated as a pseudogene. The source of this sequence is a woman aged 25 to 39 in good health. This receptor carries the CDR3 CASSKLRGANEQYF. The DNA is TGTGCCAGCAGCAAACTAAGGGGGGCAAACGAGCAGTACTTC.